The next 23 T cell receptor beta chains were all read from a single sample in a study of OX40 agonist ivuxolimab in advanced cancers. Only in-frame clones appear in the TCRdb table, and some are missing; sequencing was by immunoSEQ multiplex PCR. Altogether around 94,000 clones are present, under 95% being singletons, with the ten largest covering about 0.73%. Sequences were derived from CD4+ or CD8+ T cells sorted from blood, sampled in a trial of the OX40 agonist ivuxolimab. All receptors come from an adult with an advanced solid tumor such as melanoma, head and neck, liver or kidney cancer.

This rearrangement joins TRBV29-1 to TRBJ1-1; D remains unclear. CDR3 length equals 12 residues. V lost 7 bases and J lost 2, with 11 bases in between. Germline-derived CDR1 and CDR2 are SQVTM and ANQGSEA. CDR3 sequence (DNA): TGCAGCGGGGTTGAGGGAAACACTGAAGCTTTCTTT. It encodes CSGVEGNTEAFF.

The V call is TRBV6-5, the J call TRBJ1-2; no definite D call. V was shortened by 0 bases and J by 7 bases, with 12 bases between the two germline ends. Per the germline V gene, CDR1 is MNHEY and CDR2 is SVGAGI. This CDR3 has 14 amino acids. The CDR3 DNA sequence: TGTGCCAGCAGTTACTCGTCAGAGGGAAGTGGCTACACCTTC. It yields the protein CASSYSSEGSGYTF.

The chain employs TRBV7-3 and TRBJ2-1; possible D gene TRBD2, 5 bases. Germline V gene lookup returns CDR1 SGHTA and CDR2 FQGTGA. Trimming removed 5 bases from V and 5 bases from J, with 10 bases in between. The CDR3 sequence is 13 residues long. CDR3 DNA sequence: TGTGCCAGCAGCCTTTCCGGGGACAATGAGCAGTTCTTC. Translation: CASSLSGDNEQFF.

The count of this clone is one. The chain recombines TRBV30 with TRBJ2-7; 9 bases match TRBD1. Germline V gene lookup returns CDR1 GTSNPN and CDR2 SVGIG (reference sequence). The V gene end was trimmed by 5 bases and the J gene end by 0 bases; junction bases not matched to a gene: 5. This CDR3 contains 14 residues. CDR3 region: CAWSTGGSSYEQYF. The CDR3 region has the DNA TGTGCCTGGTCGACAGGGGGGAGCTCCTACGAGCAGTACTTC.

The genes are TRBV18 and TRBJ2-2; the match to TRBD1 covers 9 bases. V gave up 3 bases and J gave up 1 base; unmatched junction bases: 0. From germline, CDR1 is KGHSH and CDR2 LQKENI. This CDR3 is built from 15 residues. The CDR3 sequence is CASSPGQGNTGELFF. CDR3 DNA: TGTGCCAGCTCACCGGGACAGGGGAACACCGGGGAGCTGTTTTTT.

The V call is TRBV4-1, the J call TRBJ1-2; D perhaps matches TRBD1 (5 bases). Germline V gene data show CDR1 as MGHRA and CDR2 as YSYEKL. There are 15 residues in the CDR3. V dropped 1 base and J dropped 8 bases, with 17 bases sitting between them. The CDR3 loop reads CASSQVRHSGTGYTF. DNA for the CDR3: TGCGCCAGCAGCCAAGTGAGACACTCTGGGACGGGCTACACCTTC.

CDR3 amino acids: CAISDSGNRVSEQYF. In DNA form, the CDR3 reads TGTGCCATCAGTGACTCAGGTAACAGGGTGAGCGAGCAGTACTTC. The chain employs TRBV10-3 and TRBJ2-7, with D maybe TRBD1 (6 bases). The V gene's germline CDR1 is ENHRY and CDR2 SYGVKD. V was trimmed by 3 bases and J by 6 bases, leaving 18 bases between them. CDR3 length equals 15 residues.

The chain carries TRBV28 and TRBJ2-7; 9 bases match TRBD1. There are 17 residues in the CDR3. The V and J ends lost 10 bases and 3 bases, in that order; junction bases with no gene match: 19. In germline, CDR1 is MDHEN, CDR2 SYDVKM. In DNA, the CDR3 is TGTGCCACCATTCAGGGGGACAGGGATATTTTTGACTACGAGCAGTACTTC. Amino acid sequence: CATIQGDRDIFDYEQYF.

The CDR3 DNA is TGTGCCAGCAGTGAAGCTCAGGGGTCTAACTATGGCTACACCTTC. It codes for CASSEAQGSNYGYTF. The V gene is TRBV6-1, the J gene TRBJ1-2; D might be TRBD1 (6 bases). The ends were cut back, 0 bases at V and 0 bases at J, with 8 bases in the middle. This CDR3 spans 15 amino acids. Germline V lookup: CDR1 MNHNS, CDR2 SASEGT.

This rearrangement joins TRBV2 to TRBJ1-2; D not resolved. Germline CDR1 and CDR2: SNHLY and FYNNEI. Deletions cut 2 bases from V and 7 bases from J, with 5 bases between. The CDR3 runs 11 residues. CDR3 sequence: CASSEMLGYTF. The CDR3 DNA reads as TGTGCCAGCAGTGAAATGCTTGGCTACACCTTC.

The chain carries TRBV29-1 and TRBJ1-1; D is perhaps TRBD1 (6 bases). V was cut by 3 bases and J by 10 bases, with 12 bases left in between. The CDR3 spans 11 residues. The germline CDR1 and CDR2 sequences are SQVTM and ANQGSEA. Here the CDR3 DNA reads TGCAGCGTTGAGAGGGGGGGGCCAGCTTTCTTT. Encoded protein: CSVERGGPAFF.

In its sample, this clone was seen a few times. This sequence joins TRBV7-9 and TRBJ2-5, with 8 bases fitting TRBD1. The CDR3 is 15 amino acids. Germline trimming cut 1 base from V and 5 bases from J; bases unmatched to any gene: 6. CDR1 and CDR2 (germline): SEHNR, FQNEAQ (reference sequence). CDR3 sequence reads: CASSLGDRGMETQYF. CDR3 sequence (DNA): TGTGCCAGCAGCTTAGGTGACAGGGGTATGGAGACCCAGTACTTC.

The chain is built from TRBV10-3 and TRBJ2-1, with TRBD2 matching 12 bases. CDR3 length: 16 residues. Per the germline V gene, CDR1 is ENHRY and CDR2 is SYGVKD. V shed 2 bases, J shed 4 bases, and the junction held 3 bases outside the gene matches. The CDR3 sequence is CAISERTSGIYNEQFF. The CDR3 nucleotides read TGTGCCATCAGTGAGCGGACTAGCGGGATTTACAATGAGCAGTTCTTC.

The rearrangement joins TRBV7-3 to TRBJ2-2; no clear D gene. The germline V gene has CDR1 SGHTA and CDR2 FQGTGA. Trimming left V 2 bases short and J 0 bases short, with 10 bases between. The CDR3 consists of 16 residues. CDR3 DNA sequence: TGTGCCAGCAGCTTAGGACCGACGTCGAACACCGGGGAGCTGTTTTTT. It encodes CASSLGPTSNTGELFF.

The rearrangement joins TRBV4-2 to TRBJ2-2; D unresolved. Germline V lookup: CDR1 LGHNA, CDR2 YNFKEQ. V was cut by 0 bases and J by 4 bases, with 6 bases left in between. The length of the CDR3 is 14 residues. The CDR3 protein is CASSQEPGTGELFF. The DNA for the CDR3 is TGTGCCAGCAGCCAAGAACCTGGCACCGGGGAGCTGTTTTTT.

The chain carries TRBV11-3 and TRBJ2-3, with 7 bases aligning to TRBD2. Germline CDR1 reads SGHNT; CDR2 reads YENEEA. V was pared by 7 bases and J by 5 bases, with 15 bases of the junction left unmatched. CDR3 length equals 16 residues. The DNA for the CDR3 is TGTGCCAGCACTCGGGGAGGGCCAAGTGAAATAGATACGCAGTATTTT. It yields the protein CASTRGGPSEIDTQYF.

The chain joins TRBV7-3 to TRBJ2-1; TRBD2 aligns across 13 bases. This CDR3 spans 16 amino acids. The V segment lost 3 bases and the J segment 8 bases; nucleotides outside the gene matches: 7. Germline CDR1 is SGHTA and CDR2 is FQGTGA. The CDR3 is CASSFHGLAGDDEQFF. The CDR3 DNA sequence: TGTGCCAGCAGCTTCCACGGACTAGCGGGAGACGATGAGCAGTTCTTC.

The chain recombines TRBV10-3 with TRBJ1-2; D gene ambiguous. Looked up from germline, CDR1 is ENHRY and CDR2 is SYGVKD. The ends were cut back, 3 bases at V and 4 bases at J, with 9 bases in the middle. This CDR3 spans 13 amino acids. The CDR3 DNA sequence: TGTGCCATCAGTGACGTCCCGGCCTATGGCTACACCTTC. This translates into CAISDVPAYGYTF.

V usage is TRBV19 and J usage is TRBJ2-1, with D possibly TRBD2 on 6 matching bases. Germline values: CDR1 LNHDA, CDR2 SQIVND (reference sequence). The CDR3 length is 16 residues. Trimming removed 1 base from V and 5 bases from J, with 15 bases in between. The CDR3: CASSIVVGRVDNEQFF. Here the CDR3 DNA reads TGTGCCAGTAGTATAGTGGTCGGGAGAGTGGACAATGAGCAGTTCTTC.

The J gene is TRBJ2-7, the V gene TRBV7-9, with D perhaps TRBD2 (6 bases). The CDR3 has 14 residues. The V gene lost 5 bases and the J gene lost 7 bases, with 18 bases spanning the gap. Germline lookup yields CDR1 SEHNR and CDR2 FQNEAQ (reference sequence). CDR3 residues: CASSPGLPGGEQYF. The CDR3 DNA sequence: TGTGCCAGCAGCCCGGGACTGCCCGGGGGAGAGCAGTACTTC.

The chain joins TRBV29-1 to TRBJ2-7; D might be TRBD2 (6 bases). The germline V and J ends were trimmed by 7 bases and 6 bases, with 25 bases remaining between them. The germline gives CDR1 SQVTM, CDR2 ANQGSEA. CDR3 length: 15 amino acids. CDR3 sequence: CSAVRGSGGTGEQYF. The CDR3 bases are TGCAGCGCCGTTAGAGGATCGGGCGGGACCGGCGAGCAGTACTTC.

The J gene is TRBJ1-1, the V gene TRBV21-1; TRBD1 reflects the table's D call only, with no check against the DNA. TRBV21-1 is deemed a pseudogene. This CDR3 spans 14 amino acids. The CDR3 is CASRTGTPNTEAFF. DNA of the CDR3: TGTGCCAGCCGTACCGGGACACCGAACACTGAAGCTTTCTTT.

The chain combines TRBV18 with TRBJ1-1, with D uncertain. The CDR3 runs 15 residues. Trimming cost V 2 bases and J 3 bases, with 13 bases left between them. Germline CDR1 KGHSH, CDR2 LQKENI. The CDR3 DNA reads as TGTGCCAGCTCACCAGAGGCCCCCTCGGACACTGAAGCTTTCTTT. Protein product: CASSPEAPSDTEAFF.